This entry concerns a single T cell receptor (beta chain). The assay was immunoSEQ multiplex PCR, and TCRdb's table has in-frame clones only and misses some. Of 200,000 or so clones listed, about 79% are singletons. This CDR3 is built from 13 residues. Per germline, CDR1 MGHDK and CDR2 SYGVNS. The germline V and J ends were trimmed by 4 bases and 0 bases, with 4 bases remaining between them. This specimen belongs to a study of blood T cell repertoires in COVID-19. Specimen: PBMCs or T cells enriched from blood (not recorded which). V and J are TRBV25-1 and TRBJ1-3; no firm D call. This TCR came from a woman in her thirties or forties with acute COVID-19. The CDR3 DNA follows: TGTGCCAGCAGTGTTAGCTCTGGAAACACCATATATTTT. It specifies CASSVSSGNTIYF.